This T cell receptor beta chain was sequenced in a study of brain T cells in children with intractable seizures. Study outcomes and limitations: Pre-surgery blood may have been undersampled, hiding some clones.

Trimming left V 0 bases short and J 3 bases short, with 12 bases between. CDR3 size: 15 residues. The germline V gene has CDR1 SGHDN and CDR2 FVKESK. Only in-frame clones appear in the TCRdb table, and some are missing; sequencing was by immunoSEQ multiplex PCR. The sample records about 340,000 clones, nearly 95% being singletons. Regarding this clone: Its specificity is not known.

Time point specified: blood from clinic visit 5 months post-surgery; TSC patient then seizure free. Sequencing was limited to surgery cases with top T cell transcript signatures in brain tissue. At least one anti-epileptic drug was given before surgery. The TCR comes from a boy younger than two with tuberous sclerosis and intractable seizures. Sequencing used peripheral blood, obtained less than 6 months after surgery. The chain combines TRBV14 with TRBJ2-7; D is perhaps TRBD2 (5 bases). DNA for the CDR3: TGTGCCAGCAGCCAAGAGAGCGGAATCATCTACGAGCAGTACTTC. This codes for CASSQESGIIYEQYF.